This T cell receptor beta chain was captured by sequencing in a study of T cell changes during pregnancy in multiple sclerosis. This clone has just one count. The protocol was immunoSEQ multiplex PCR, while the TCRdb copy is restricted to in-frame clones and leaves out a portion. The table lists 90,000 to 120,000 clones, roughly 90% of them singletons, with over 0.65% in the top ten. The CDR3 is 16 residues long. The germline gives CDR1 SEHNR, CDR2 FQNEAQ (reference sequence). Deletions cut 0 bases from V and 10 bases from J, with 16 bases between. The V gene is TRBV7-9, the J gene TRBJ1-6; D is possibly TRBD1 (5 bases). Sequenced material: peripheral blood, taken in the third trimester of pregnancy. This TCR was sampled from a female donor in good health, enrolled as a control in a pregnancy study. DNA of the CDR3: TGTGCCAGCAGCTTAGCAGAGCGGGGGAGTGGATCACCCCTCCACTTT. As protein: CASSLAERGSGSPLHF.